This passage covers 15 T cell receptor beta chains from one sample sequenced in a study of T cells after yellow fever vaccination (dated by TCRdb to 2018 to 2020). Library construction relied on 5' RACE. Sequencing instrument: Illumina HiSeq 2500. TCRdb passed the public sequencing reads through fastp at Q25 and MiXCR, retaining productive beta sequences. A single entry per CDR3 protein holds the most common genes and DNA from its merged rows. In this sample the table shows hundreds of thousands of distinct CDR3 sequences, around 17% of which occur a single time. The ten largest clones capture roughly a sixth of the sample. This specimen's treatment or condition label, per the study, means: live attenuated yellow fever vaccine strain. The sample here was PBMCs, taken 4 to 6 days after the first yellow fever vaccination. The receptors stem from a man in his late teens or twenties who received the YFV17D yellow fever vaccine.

CDR3 in DNA: TGTGCCAGCAGTGCGGCGGGAGCGCTTTACGAGCAGTACGTC. Its protein product is CASSAAGALYEQYV. The V and J genes are TRBV6-1 and TRBJ2-7; 7 bases align to TRBD2. The CDR3 totals 14 residues. The junction had 7 bases not matched to a gene; V was cut back by 4 bases and J by 4 bases. The V gene's germline CDR1 is MNHNS and CDR2 SASEGT.

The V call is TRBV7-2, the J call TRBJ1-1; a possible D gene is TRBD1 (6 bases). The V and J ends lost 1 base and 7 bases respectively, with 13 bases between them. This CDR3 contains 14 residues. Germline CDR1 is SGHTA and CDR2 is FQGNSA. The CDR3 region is CASSLDREAVEAFF. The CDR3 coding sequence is TGTGCCAGCAGCTTAGACAGGGAGGCCGTTGAAGCTTTCTTT.

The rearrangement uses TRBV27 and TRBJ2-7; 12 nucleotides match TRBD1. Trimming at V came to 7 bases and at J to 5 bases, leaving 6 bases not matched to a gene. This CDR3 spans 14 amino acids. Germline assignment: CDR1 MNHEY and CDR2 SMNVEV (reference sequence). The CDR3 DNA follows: TGTGCCAGCACAAACCGGGACAGGGGGCACGAGCAGTACGTC. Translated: CASTNRDRGHEQYV.

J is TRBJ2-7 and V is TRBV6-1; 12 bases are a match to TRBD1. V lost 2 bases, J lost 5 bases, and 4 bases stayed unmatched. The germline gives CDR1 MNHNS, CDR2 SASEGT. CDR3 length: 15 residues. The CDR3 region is CASSEPGQGANEQYF. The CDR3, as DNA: TGTGCCAGCAGTGAACCGGGACAGGGGGCAAACGAGCAGTACTTC.

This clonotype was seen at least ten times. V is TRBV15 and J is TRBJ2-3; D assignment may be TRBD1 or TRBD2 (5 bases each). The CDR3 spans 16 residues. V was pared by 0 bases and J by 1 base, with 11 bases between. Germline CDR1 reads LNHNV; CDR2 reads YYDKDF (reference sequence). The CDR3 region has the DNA TGTGCCACCAGCAGAGACCGGGGCCGCGGCACAGATACGCAGTATTTT. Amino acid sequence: CATSRDRGRGTDTQYF.

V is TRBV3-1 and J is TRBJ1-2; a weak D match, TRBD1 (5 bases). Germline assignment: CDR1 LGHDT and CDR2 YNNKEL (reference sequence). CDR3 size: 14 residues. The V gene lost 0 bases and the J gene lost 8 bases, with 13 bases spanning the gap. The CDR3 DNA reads TGTGCCAGCAGCCAAGATCGCGGGGGAAACGGCTACACCTTC. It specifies CASSQDRGGNGYTF.

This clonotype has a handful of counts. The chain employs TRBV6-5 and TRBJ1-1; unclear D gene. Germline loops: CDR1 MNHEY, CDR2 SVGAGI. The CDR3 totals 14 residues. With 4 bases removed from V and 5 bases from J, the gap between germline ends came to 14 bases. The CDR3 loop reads CASSSTAWRTEAFF. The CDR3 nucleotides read TGTGCCAGCAGTTCGACGGCCTGGAGAACTGAAGCTTTCTTT.

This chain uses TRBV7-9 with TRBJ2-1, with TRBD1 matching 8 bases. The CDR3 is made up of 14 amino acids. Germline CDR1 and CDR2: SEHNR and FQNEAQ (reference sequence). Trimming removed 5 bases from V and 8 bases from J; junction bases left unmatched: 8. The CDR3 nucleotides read TGTGCCAGCAGCCCAGTGACAGGGGTGGATGAGCAGTTCTTC. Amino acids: CASSPVTGVDEQFF.

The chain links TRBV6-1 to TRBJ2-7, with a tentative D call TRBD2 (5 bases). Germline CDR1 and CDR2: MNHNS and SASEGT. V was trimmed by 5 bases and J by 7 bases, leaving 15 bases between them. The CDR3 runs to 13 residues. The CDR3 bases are TGTGCCAGCAGTCGAGTGCTTACGGGAGAGCAGTACTTC. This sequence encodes CASSRVLTGEQYF.

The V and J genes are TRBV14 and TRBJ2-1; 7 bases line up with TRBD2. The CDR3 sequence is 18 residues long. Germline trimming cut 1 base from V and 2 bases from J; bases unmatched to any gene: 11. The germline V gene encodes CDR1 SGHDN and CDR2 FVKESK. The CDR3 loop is CASSQVGLGLAAYNEQFF. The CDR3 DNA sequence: TGTGCCAGCAGCCAAGTCGGACTCGGGCTAGCGGCCTACAATGAGCAGTTCTTC.

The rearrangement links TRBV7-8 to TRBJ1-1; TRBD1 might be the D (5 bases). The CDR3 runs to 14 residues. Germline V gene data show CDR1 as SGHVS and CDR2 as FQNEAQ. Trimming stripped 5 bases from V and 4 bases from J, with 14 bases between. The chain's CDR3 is CASSPGRWGTEAFF. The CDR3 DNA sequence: TGTGCCAGCAGCCCAGGGCGTTGGGGCACTGAAGCTTTCTTT.

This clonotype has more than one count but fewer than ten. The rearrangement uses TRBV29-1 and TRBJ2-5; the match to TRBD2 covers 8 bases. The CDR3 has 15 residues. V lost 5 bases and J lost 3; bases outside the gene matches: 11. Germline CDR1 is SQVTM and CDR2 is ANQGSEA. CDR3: CSVSESGGSKETQYF. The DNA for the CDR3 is TGCAGCGTTTCTGAGAGCGGGGGCTCTAAAGAGACCCAGTACTTC.

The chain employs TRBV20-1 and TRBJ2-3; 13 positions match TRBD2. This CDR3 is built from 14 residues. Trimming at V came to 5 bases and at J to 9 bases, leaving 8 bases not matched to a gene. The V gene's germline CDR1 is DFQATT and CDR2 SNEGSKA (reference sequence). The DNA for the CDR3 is TGCAGTGCTCGGACTAGCGGGGGCGCCCTAACGCAGTATTTT. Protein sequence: CSARTSGGALTQYF.

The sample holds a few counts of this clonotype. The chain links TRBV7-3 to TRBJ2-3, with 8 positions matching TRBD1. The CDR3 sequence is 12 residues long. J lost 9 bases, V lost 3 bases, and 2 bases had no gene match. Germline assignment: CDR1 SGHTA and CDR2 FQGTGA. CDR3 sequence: CASSFGQGTQYF. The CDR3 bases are TGTGCCAGCAGCTTCGGACAGGGCACGCAGTATTTT.

This chain's CDR3 is CASSSTRGTDTQYF. In DNA, the CDR3 is TGTGCCAGCAGCTCGACTAGGGGTACAGATACGCAGTATTTT. This chain connects TRBV7-9 to TRBJ2-3; maybe TRBD2 (6 bases). The germline V gene has CDR1 SEHNR and CDR2 FQNEAQ (reference sequence). V gave up 4 bases and J gave up 3 bases, with 11 bases separating them. This CDR3 is 14 amino acids long.